The 26 T cell receptor beta chains listed next were all sequenced from one sample in a study of shared clonotypes between healthy human individuals. Positively selected for CCR7, the CD45RO-negative cells used as naive CD8 cells excluded terminally differentiated effector memory CD45RA+ cells. Here immunoSEQ multiplex PCR was the method, and the copy in TCRdb shows in-frame clones only, minus some. The table records around 1.9 million clones, roughly 91% of them present only once. Sequenced sample: naive CD8+ T cells from PBMCs. These receptors were taken from a man between 18 and 35 years old in good health. Some clones in this sample may be carry-over from other donors' samples.

The chain links TRBV6-4 to TRBJ2-2; 7 bases match TRBD2. CDR1 is MRHNA and CDR2 is SNTAGT in the germline V gene. J was trimmed by 2 bases and V by 5 bases; bases with no gene match: 2. The CDR3 is made up of 14 amino acids. The CDR3 loop reads CASSTSANTGELFF. CDR3 coding DNA: TGTGCCAGCAGTACTAGCGCCAACACCGGGGAGCTGTTTTTT.

The chain employs TRBV29-1 and TRBJ2-5, with D tentatively TRBD2 (6 bases). V lost 0 bases and J 2 bases, leaving 16 bases between the germline ends. Germline V CDR1 and CDR2: SQVTM, ANQGSEA. This CDR3 is built from 16 residues. CDR3 amino acids: CSVEDRLLAGQETQYF. The DNA of the CDR3 is TGCAGCGTTGAAGATCGGTTGCTGGCGGGACAAGAGACCCAGTACTTC.

This sequence joins TRBV27 and TRBJ2-2, with D uncertain. V was shortened by 6 bases and J by 1 base, with 21 bases between the two germline ends. CDR1 is MNHEY, CDR2 SMNVEV, per germline (reference sequence). The CDR3 loop spans 18 amino acids. The CDR3 DNA reads as TGTGCCAGCAGCTATACCTACGCGTGGGTTCGGAACACCGGGGAGCTGTTTTTT. This translates into CASSYTYAWVRNTGELFF.

This chain connects TRBV27 to TRBJ2-1; D may be TRBD2 (6 bases). Deletions cut 1 base from V and 8 bases from J, with 18 bases between. This CDR3 is built from 16 residues. Germline CDR1 MNHEY, CDR2 SMNVEV (reference sequence). The CDR3 reads CASSLYPAGPVDEQFF. The CDR3 bases are TGTGCCAGCAGTTTATATCCGGCGGGACCCGTGGATGAGCAGTTCTTC.

V gene TRBV19 combines with J gene TRBJ1-1; D not resolved. Germline-derived CDR1 and CDR2 are LNHDA and SQIVND (reference sequence). The CDR3 is 14 amino acids. Trimming pared 6 bases from V and 3 bases from J, leaving 14 bases between. The CDR3 region has the DNA TGTGCCAGTAGAATCGGTCGCAGCCACACTGAAGCTTTCTTT. It encodes CASRIGRSHTEAFF.

The chain employs TRBV5-4 and TRBJ2-2; D is perhaps TRBD1 (6 bases). From germline, CDR1 is SGHNT and CDR2 YYREEE (reference sequence). The CDR3 runs 15 residues. Trimming removed 3 bases from V and 1 base from J, with 10 bases in between. CDR3 loop: CASSSRDKNTGELFF. For the CDR3, the DNA is TGTGCCAGCAGCTCCCGGGACAAGAACACCGGGGAGCTGTTTTTT. The complete variable domain, with remaining parts taken from reference TRBV5-4 and TRBJ2-2, reads ETGVTQSPTHLIKTRGQQVTLRCSSQSGHNTVSWYQQALGQGPQFIFQYYREEENGRGNFPPRFSGLQFPNYSSELNVNALELDDSALYLCASSSRDKNTGELFFGEGSRLTVL.

CDR3 DNA: TGTGCCAGCAGCTTGTTTTACACTGGATACGAGCAGTACTTC. Translated, it gives CASSLFYTGYEQYF. This chain connects TRBV5-4 to TRBJ2-7; D unresolved. This CDR3 has 14 amino acids. Deletions cut 1 base from V and 4 bases from J, with 12 bases between. Germline lookup yields CDR1 SGHNT and CDR2 YYREEE (reference sequence). Full variable domain (rest looked up from reference TRBV5-4 and TRBJ2-7): ETGVTQSPTHLIKTRGQQVTLRCSSQSGHNTVSWYQQALGQGPQFIFQYYREEENGRGNFPPRFSGLQFPNYSSELNVNALELDDSALYLCASSLFYTGYEQYFGPGTRLTVT.

This rearrangement joins TRBV13 to TRBJ1-1, with 7 bases identical to TRBD1. The germline CDR1 and CDR2 sequences are PRHDT and FYEKMQ (reference sequence). CDR3 length equals 14 residues. V trimming: 5 bases; J trimming: 1 base; junction bases outside the gene matches: 4. Here the CDR3 reads CASSQRTGNTEAFF. In nucleotides, the CDR3 is TGTGCCAGCAGCCAAAGGACAGGGAACACTGAAGCTTTCTTT.

For this clone: The sample holds other DNA sequences that translate to the same CDR3. The V gene is TRBV27, the J gene TRBJ2-3; D call uncertain. This CDR3 spans 14 amino acids. The V end was cut by 3 bases, the J end by 0 bases, with 7 bases between. Germline assignment: CDR1 MNHEY and CDR2 SMNVEV (reference sequence). The CDR3, as DNA: TGTGCCAGCAGTTTTCGGCGGAGCACAGATACGCAGTATTTT. Translation: CASSFRRSTDTQYF.

This sequence joins TRBV9 and TRBJ2-3, with D perhaps TRBD1 (6 bases). CDR1 and CDR2 (germline): SGDLS, YYNGEE. CDR3 length: 14 amino acids. The ends were cut back, 4 bases at V and 2 bases at J, with 11 bases in the middle. The CDR3 DNA reads TGTGCCAGCAGCACCTGGACAGACACAGATACGCAGTATTTT. It codes for CASSTWTDTDTQYF.

The sample holds one count of this clone. The rearrangement uses TRBV7-9 and TRBJ2-7, with a tentative D call TRBD1 (6 bases). Germline assignment: CDR1 SEHNR and CDR2 FQNEAQ (reference sequence). Trimming took 5 bases from V and 3 from J, leaving 14 bases between them. The CDR3 loop spans 14 amino acids. The CDR3 region has the DNA TGTGCCAGCAGCCCAACAGGGAACATCTACGAGCAGTACTTC. The encoded protein is CASSPTGNIYEQYF.

This chain links TRBV6-1 with TRBJ2-7; tentative D call: TRBD1 (6 bases). Trimming took off 7 bases at V and 3 bases at J, with 13 bases between the two ends. The CDR3 extends over 13 amino acids. CDR1 is MNHNS and CDR2 is SASEGT in the germline V gene. The CDR3 region is CASTITGFYEQYF. The CDR3 DNA follows: TGTGCCAGCACCATAACAGGGTTCTACGAGCAGTACTTC.

The CDR3 coding sequence is TGTGCCATCACATCCGGGACTAGCGGGAGTAGGGAAGAGCAGTACTTC. Residues: CAITSGTSGSREEQYF. The chain combines TRBV10-3 with TRBJ2-7; TRBD2 matches 14 bases. Germline CDR1 ENHRY, CDR2 SYGVKD. Germline trimming cut 7 bases from V and 7 bases from J; bases unmatched to any gene: 12. The CDR3 loop spans 16 amino acids.

The chain is built from TRBV13 and TRBJ1-2, with D possibly TRBD1 on 5 matching bases. Trimming pared 1 base from V and 8 bases from J, leaving 14 bases between. The CDR3 is 14 amino acids. CDR1 PRHDT and CDR2 FYEKMQ come from the germline V gene (reference sequence). The CDR3 DNA reads as TGTGCCAGCAGCTTAGAGGCAGGGCGCCGAGGCTACACCTTC. As protein: CASSLEAGRRGYTF.

This chain uses TRBV7-6 with TRBJ2-3; unclear D gene. This CDR3 comprises 12 residues. The V gene's germline CDR1 is SGHVS and CDR2 FNYEAQ. V was clipped by 1 base and J by 5 bases, with 4 bases between them. The CDR3 here is CASSLVEDTQYF. CDR3 DNA: TGTGCCAGCAGCTTAGTGGAAGATACGCAGTATTTT.

The chain uses TRBV6-5 and TRBJ2-7; no reliable D call. This CDR3 has 14 amino acids. The ends were cut back, 2 bases at V and 3 bases at J, with 11 bases in the middle. Per the germline V gene, CDR1 is MNHEY and CDR2 is SVGAGI. In nucleotides, the CDR3 is TGTGCCAGCAGTTACGAGGAATCAGGCTACGAGCAGTACTTC. This sequence encodes CASSYEESGYEQYF.

The genes are TRBV28 and TRBJ2-1; D gene uncertain. In germline, CDR1 is MDHEN, CDR2 SYDVKM. The CDR3 extends over 15 amino acids. V was clipped by 5 bases and J by 8 bases, with 19 bases between them. The CDR3 DNA sequence: TGTGCCAGCAGTCTAGGTTGGATAAGTAGGGATGAGCAGTTCTTC. This encodes CASSLGWISRDEQFF. Full variable domain (outside the CDR3, taken from reference TRBV28 and TRBJ2-1): DVKVTQSSRYLVKRTGEKVFLECVQDMDHENMFWYRQDPGLGLRLIYFSYDVKMKEKGDIPEGYSVSREKKERFSLILESASTNQTSMYLCASSLGWISRDEQFFGPGTRLTVL.

V gene TRBV7-9 combines with J gene TRBJ2-1, with D possibly being TRBD2 (5 bases). The germline gives CDR1 SEHNR, CDR2 FQNEAQ (reference sequence). V lost 5 bases, J lost 3 bases, and 17 bases lay in between. The CDR3 has 16 residues. CDR3 bases: TGTGCCAGCAGCCTCGGGGTTGGACTTGGCTACAATGAGCAGTTCTTC. Its translation: CASSLGVGLGYNEQFF.

V gene TRBV2 combines with J gene TRBJ2-3, with D possibly being TRBD2 (5 bases). CDR3 size: 14 residues. Germline assignment: CDR1 SNHLY and CDR2 FYNNEI. V lost 3 bases and J lost 1, with 8 bases in between. CDR3 sequence reads: CASSEDGGTDTQYF. CDR3 nucleotides: TGTGCCAGCAGTGAGGACGGGGGCACAGATACGCAGTATTTT.

The chain employs TRBV11-3 and TRBJ2-1; TRBD2 is a possible D gene (6 bases). This CDR3 has 15 residues. The V end lost 1 base, the J end lost 8 bases, and 15 bases lay between the germline ends. Germline lookup yields CDR1 SGHNT and CDR2 YENEEA. The CDR3 coding sequence is TGTGCCAGCAGCTTAGGGGCTAGGAGGGTAGATGAGCAGTTCTTC. Amino acid sequence: CASSLGARRVDEQFF.

The V and J genes are TRBV27 and TRBJ1-5, with 8 bases identical to TRBD1. The CDR3 extends over 17 amino acids. Looked up from germline, CDR1 is MNHEY and CDR2 is SMNVEV (reference sequence). The V segment lost 5 bases and the J segment 3 bases; nucleotides outside the gene matches: 12. In DNA form, the CDR3 reads TGTGCCAGCAGTCCAATAAAGACAGGGGCCATCAATCAGCCCCAGCATTTT. It yields the protein CASSPIKTGAINQPQHF.

This clone turned up a few times. This chain uses TRBV6-5 with TRBJ1-2; D unclear. The V end was cut by 7 bases, the J end by 8 bases, with 14 bases between. The CDR3 runs 12 residues. Germline V gene sequence: CDR1 MNHEY, CDR2 SVGAGI. The CDR3 spells CASIDAVGGYTF. CDR3 DNA: TGTGCCAGCATAGATGCAGTGGGGGGCTACACCTTC.

The chain combines TRBV11-2 with TRBJ2-7; D uncertain. The length of the CDR3 is 10 residues. V lost 4 bases, J lost 5 bases, and 3 bases lay in between. Germline CDR1 SGHAT, CDR2 FQNNGV. The CDR3 sequence: CASSWNEQYF. The CDR3, as DNA: TGTGCCAGCAGCTGGAACGAGCAGTACTTC.

The CDR3 region is CASSLSGTSGYNEQFF. The CDR3 nucleotides read TGCGCCAGCAGCTTGTCCGGGACTAGCGGTTACAATGAGCAGTTCTTC. The genes are TRBV5-1 and TRBJ2-1; 11 positions agree with TRBD2. This CDR3 is built from 16 residues. V gave up 1 base and J gave up 4 bases; unmatched junction bases: 4. Germline-derived CDR1 and CDR2 are SGHRS and YFSETQ. The full variable domain, completed using reference TRBV5-1 and TRBJ2-1, is KAGVTQTPRYLIKTRGQQVTLSCSPISGHRSVSWYQQTPGQGLQFLFEYFSETQRNKGNFPGRFSGRQFSNSRSEMNVSTLELGDSALYLCASSLSGTSGYNEQFFGPGTRLTVL.

This chain links TRBV4-3 with TRBJ2-3; 10 bases line up with TRBD2. The germline CDR1 and CDR2 sequences are LGHNA and YSLEER. J lost 3 bases, V lost 0 bases, and 15 bases had no gene match. The CDR3 runs to 20 residues. The CDR3 DNA reads as TGCGCCAGCAGCCAAGATAGACTCCCGGACGCTAGCGGGAGAACAGATACGCAGTATTTT. It yields the protein CASSQDRLPDASGRTDTQYF.

A few counts support this clone. The chain carries TRBV4-1 and TRBJ1-1, with D perhaps matching TRBD1 (6 bases). The germline V gene has CDR1 MGHRA and CDR2 YSYEKL. V lost 2 bases, J lost 3 bases, and 16 bases lay in between. The CDR3 extends over 16 amino acids. Here the CDR3 reads CASSQPRQAVDTEAFF. The CDR3 DNA reads TGCGCCAGCAGCCAACCCCGACAGGCGGTGGACACTGAAGCTTTCTTT.